One sample yielded the 20 T cell receptor beta chains listed below, sequenced in a study of T cell changes during pregnancy in multiple sclerosis (dated by TCRdb to between 2018 and 2020). Library method: the immunoSEQ multiplex PCR assay. The clones in this table, taken by TCRdb from immuneACCESS, are in-frame only. Not every clone is retained; where verified, under half of the shortfall comes from an unresolved V gene, and the cause of the rest is unknown. The sample includes 85,000 to 95,000 clones, with roughly nine tenths observed a single time. The top ten clonotypes cover less than 2% of the sample. The input for sequencing was peripheral blood, taken after pregnancy. The receptor source for this set is a female donor in good health, enrolled as a control in a pregnancy study.

V gene TRBV5-8 combines with J gene TRBJ2-3, with D possibly TRBD1 on 6 matching bases. Germline CDR1 and CDR2: SGHTS and YDEGEE. The CDR3 has 18 residues. The V gene lost 4 bases and the J gene lost 5 bases, with 26 bases spanning the gap. The CDR3 region is CASSRSLGFLGAGDTQYF. CDR3 in DNA: TGTGCCAGCAGCCGATCTCTCGGATTTTTGGGGGCGGGAGATACGCAGTATTTT.

The chain carries TRBV5-1 and TRBJ2-3, with 10 bases lining up with TRBD2. Germline V gene lookup returns CDR1 SGHRS and CDR2 YFSETQ. The V segment lost 0 bases and the J segment 1 base; nucleotides outside the gene matches: 2. CDR3 length: 16 residues. The CDR3 region is CASSLEAGGRTDTQYF. In DNA form, the CDR3 reads TGCGCCAGCAGCTTGGAAGCGGGGGGGCGCACAGATACGCAGTATTTT.

This chain links TRBV9 with TRBJ2-1, with 7 bases aligning to TRBD1. Looked up from germline, CDR1 is SGDLS and CDR2 is YYNGEE. Trimming took 0 bases from V and 4 from J; bases not matched to a gene: 4. The CDR3 runs to 15 residues. The CDR3 sequence: CASSVAGTVYNEQFF. CDR3 nucleotides: TGTGCCAGCAGCGTAGCCGGGACAGTTTACAATGAGCAGTTCTTC. The variable domain in full, completed from reference TRBV9 and TRBJ2-1, reads DSGVTQTPKHLITATGQRVTLRCSPRSGDLSVYWYQQSLDQGLQFLIQYYNGEERAKGNILERFSAQQFPDLHSELNLSSLELGDSALYFCASSVAGTVYNEQFFGPGTRLTVL.

The rearrangement uses TRBV18 and TRBJ1-2, with TRBD1 matching 7 bases. The CDR3 totals 14 residues. CDR1 is KGHSH, CDR2 LQKENI, per germline. Losses at the gene ends were 3 bases for V and 3 bases for J; bases not matched to a gene: 4. CDR3 residues: CASSPGDSDYGYTF. For the CDR3, the DNA is TGTGCCAGCTCACCTGGGGACAGTGACTATGGCTACACCTTC. The entire variable domain, with the rest obtained from reference TRBV18 and TRBJ1-2, is as follows: NAGVMQNPRHLVRRRGQEARLRCSPMKGHSHVYWYRQLPEEGLKFMVYLQKENIIDESGMPKERFSAEFPKEGPSILRIQQVVRGDSAAYFCASSPGDSDYGYTFGSGTRLTVV.

The chain uses TRBV19 and TRBJ1-6; a weak D match, TRBD1 (6 bases). The V gene lost 3 bases and the J gene lost 7 bases, with 19 bases spanning the gap. CDR1 and CDR2 (germline): LNHDA, SQIVND (reference sequence). The CDR3 consists of 17 residues. The CDR3 loop is CASSMAGGPHGNSPLHF. DNA of the CDR3: TGTGCCAGTAGTATGGCCGGGGGGCCACATGGGAATTCACCCCTCCACTTT. Looking up the rest from reference TRBV19 and TRBJ1-6 gives the full variable domain: DGGITQSPKYLFRKEGQNVTLSCEQNLNHDAMYWYRQDPGQGLRLIYYSQIVNDFQKGDIAEGYSVSREKKESFPLTVTSAQKNPTAFYLCASSMAGGPHGNSPLHFGNGTRLTVT.

J is TRBJ1-2 and V is TRBV29-1; 7 bases align to TRBD1. CDR3 length equals 12 residues. CDR1 SQVTM and CDR2 ANQGSEA come from the germline V gene. The V segment lost 3 bases and the J segment 6 bases; nucleotides outside the gene matches: 4. DNA of the CDR3: TGCAGCGTTGACCCGACAGGGAATGGCTACACCTTC. Its protein product is CSVDPTGNGYTF.

The chain joins TRBV5-5 to TRBJ2-7; TRBD1 matches at 12 bases. Trimming cost V 3 bases and J 5 bases; bases outside gene matches: 9. Germline CDR1 and CDR2: SGHKS and YYEKEE (reference sequence). This CDR3 is built from 16 residues. The CDR3 loop reads CASSSTLGTGGDEQYF. Written as DNA, the CDR3 is TGTGCCAGCAGCTCCACCCTCGGGACAGGGGGCGACGAGCAGTACTTC.

Points on this clone: A junction boundary mismatches the germline segment, possibly from a read error. The V gene is TRBV11-2, the J gene TRBJ2-6, with 8 bases lining up with TRBD2. This CDR3 has 17 amino acids. Germline V gene data show CDR1 as SGHAT and CDR2 as FQNNGV. The CDR3 DNA follows: TGTGCCAGCAGCTTAGCGGAACAGGGACTAGGGGTCAACGTCCTGACTTTC. It codes for CASSLAEQGLGVNVLTF.

CDR3 loop: CSVEFRDRDYEQYF. CDR3 sequence (DNA): TGCAGCGTTGAGTTCCGGGACAGGGACTACGAGCAGTACTTC. This chain connects TRBV29-1 to TRBJ2-7; 9 nucleotides line up with TRBD1. Germline CDR1 is SQVTM and CDR2 is ANQGSEA. The trim removed 3 bases at V and 3 bases at J, leaving 6 bases unmatched. The CDR3 runs 14 residues.

V is TRBV7-8 and J is TRBJ1-6; D remains ambiguous. CDR3 size: 14 residues. Trimming removed 3 bases from V and 10 bases from J, with 13 bases in between. CDR1 is SGHVS and CDR2 is FQNEAQ in the germline V gene. The CDR3 DNA follows: TGTGCCAGCAGCTTGAGAGGGATTGGATCACCCCTCCACTTT. Its protein is CASSLRGIGSPLHF.

Written as DNA, the CDR3 is TGTGCCAGCAGCTTACACAGGGAGACTGAAGCTTTCTTT. Its protein is CASSLHRETEAFF. This rearrangement joins TRBV7-3 to TRBJ1-1; D perhaps matches TRBD1 (6 bases). CDR1 is SGHTA and CDR2 is FQGTGA in the germline V gene. The CDR3 loop spans 13 amino acids. V shed 2 bases and J shed 5 bases, with 9 bases lying between them.

This chain links TRBV5-5 with TRBJ2-7; 7 nucleotides line up with TRBD1. CDR3 length: 14 amino acids. From germline, CDR1 is SGHKS and CDR2 YYEKEE (reference sequence). J gave up 1 base and V 3 bases, and 4 bases lay outside the gene matches. The CDR3 DNA follows: TGTGCCAGCAGCTACCCGACAGGGTCCTACGAGCAGTACTTC. Translated: CASSYPTGSYEQYF.

The chain links TRBV5-1 to TRBJ1-4; D gene uncertain. The CDR3 spans 14 residues. Germline values: CDR1 SGHRS, CDR2 YFSETQ. The germline V and J ends were trimmed by 0 bases and 3 bases, with 6 bases remaining between them. The CDR3 loop reads CASSLGAPNEKLFF. CDR3 nucleotide sequence: TGCGCCAGCAGCTTGGGGGCGCCTAATGAAAAACTGTTTTTT.

This chain uses TRBV7-9 with TRBJ1-6; D is ambiguous. Trimming cost V 5 bases and J 7 bases, with 6 bases left between them. The CDR3 loop spans 12 amino acids. Germline V CDR1 and CDR2: SEHNR, FQNEAQ (reference sequence). The CDR3: CASSERNSPLHF. The CDR3 DNA sequence: TGTGCCAGCAGCGAGAGGAATTCACCCCTCCACTTT.

The chain has TRBV27 and TRBJ2-3; no clear D gene. Germline V CDR1 and CDR2: MNHEY, SMNVEV (reference sequence). V was cut by 2 bases and J by 4 bases, with 10 bases left in between. The CDR3 has 14 amino acids. The CDR3 protein is CASSLVVYSDTQYF. For the CDR3, the DNA is TGTGCCAGCAGTTTAGTTGTGTACTCAGATACGCAGTATTTT.

This rearrangement joins TRBV6-4 to TRBJ1-5, with D possibly matching TRBD1 (5 bases). Per the germline V gene, CDR1 is MRHNA and CDR2 is SNTAGT. This CDR3 is built from 15 residues. Trimming pared 6 bases from V and 5 bases from J, leaving 17 bases between. The CDR3 sequence: CASSPYGGGDQPQHF. CDR3 nucleotide sequence: TGTGCCAGCAGCCCTTACGGGGGAGGTGATCAGCCCCAGCATTTT.

In the case of this clone: Relative to the germline gene, one junction end is altered; a read error may explain this. Other DNA variants within this sample encode the same CDR3. This chain connects TRBV5-4 to TRBJ1-1, with 7 positions matching TRBD1. CDR3 size: 16 residues. The germline V gene has CDR1 SGHNT and CDR2 YYREEE (reference sequence). CDR3 sequence reads: CASSSQTGRMNTEAFF. The DNA of the CDR3 is TGTGCCAGCAGCTCCCAGACAGGGAGGATGAATACTGAAGCTTTCTTT.

The chain links TRBV5-1 to TRBJ2-7; a possible D gene is TRBD2 (5 bases). Between the trimmed V and J ends, which lost 4 bases and 7 bases, there was a span of 15 bases. Germline loops: CDR1 SGHRS, CDR2 YFSETQ. The CDR3 extends over 13 amino acids. The CDR3 region is CASSEGNSREQYF. The CDR3 region has the DNA TGCGCCAGCAGCGAGGGTAATTCTCGGGAGCAGTACTTC.

The J gene is TRBJ1-2, the V gene TRBV4-2; TRBD1 might be the D (6 bases). Deletions cut 4 bases from V and 5 bases from J, with 14 bases between. The CDR3 runs 14 residues. Looked up from germline, CDR1 is LGHNA and CDR2 is YNFKEQ. The CDR3 nucleotides read TGTGCCAGCAGCCGAAACAGGGCCACTTATGGCTACACCTTC. Translation: CASSRNRATYGYTF.

The V gene is TRBV7-9, the J gene TRBJ2-7, with 9 bases matching TRBD1. V lost 5 bases to trimming and J lost 7 bases; unmatched junction nucleotides: 12. CDR1 and CDR2 from the germline V gene are SEHNR and FQNEAQ (reference sequence). CDR3 length: 15 residues. The CDR3 region has the DNA TGTGCCAGCAGCCTACGGGACAGGGCCTTCCTGGAGCAGTACTTC. Protein sequence: CASSLRDRAFLEQYF.